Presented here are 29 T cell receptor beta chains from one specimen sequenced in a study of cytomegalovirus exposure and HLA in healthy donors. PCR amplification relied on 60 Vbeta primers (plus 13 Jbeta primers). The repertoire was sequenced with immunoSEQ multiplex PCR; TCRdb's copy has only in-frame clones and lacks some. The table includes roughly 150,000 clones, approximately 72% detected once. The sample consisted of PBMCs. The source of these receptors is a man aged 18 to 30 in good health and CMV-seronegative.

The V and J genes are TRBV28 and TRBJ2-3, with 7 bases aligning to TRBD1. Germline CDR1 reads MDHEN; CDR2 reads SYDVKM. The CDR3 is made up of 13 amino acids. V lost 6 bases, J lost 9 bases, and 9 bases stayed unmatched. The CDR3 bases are TGTGCCAGCAGAGCTCACAGGGGCGCGACGCAGTATTTT. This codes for CASRAHRGATQYF.

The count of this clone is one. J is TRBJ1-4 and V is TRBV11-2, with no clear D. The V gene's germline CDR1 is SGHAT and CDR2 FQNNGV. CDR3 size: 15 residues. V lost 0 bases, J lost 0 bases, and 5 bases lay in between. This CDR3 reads CASSLDQTTNEKLFF. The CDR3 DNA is TGTGCCAGCAGCTTAGATCAGACAACTAATGAAAAACTGTTTTTT.

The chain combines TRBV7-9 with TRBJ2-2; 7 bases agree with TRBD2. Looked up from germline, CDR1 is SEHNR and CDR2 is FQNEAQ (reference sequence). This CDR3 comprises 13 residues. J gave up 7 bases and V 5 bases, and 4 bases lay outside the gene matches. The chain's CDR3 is CASSRLANGELFF. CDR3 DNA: TGTGCCAGCAGCCGACTAGCTAACGGGGAGCTGTTTTTT.

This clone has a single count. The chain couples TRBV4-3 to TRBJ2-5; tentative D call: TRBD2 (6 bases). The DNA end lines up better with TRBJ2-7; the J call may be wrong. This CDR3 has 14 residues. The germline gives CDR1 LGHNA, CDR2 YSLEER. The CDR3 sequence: CASSGGLTNYEQYF. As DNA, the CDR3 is TGCGCCAGCAGCGGGGGACTCACGAACTACGAGCAGTACTTC.

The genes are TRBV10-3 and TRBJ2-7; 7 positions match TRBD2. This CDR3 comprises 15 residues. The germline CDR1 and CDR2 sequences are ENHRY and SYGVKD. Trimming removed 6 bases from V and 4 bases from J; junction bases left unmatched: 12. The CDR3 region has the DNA TGTGCCATCAGGGACCCGGGCGGGAGCGTTTACGAGCAGTACTTC. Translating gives CAIRDPGGSVYEQYF.

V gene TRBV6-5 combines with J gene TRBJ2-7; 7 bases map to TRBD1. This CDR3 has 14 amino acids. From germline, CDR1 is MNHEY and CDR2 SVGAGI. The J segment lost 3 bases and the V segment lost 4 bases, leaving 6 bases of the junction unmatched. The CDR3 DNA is TGTGCCAGCAGTTCACAGGGGTGGGACTACGAGCAGTACTTC. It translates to CASSSQGWDYEQYF.

CDR3 protein: CAWSVLDGDSPLHF. Here the CDR3 DNA reads TGTGCCTGGAGTGTCCTGGACGGGGATTCACCCCTCCACTTT. The V gene is TRBV30, the J gene TRBJ1-6; D is ambiguous. Trimming took off 0 bases at V and 8 bases at J, with 11 bases between the two ends. Germline CDR1 is GTSNPN and CDR2 is SVGIG (reference sequence). The CDR3 sequence is 14 residues long.

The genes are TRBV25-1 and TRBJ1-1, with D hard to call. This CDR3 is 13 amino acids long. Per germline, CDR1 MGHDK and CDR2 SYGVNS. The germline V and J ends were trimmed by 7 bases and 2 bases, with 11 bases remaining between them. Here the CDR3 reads CASNYLGNTEAFF. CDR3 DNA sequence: TGTGCCAGCAACTACCTAGGAAACACTGAAGCTTTCTTT.

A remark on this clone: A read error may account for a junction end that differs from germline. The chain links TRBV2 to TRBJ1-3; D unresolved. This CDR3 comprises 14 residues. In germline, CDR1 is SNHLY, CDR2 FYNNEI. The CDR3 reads CASSEKRTGNTIYF. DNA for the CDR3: TGTGCCAGCAGTGAAAAGAGGACTGGGAACACCATATATTTT.

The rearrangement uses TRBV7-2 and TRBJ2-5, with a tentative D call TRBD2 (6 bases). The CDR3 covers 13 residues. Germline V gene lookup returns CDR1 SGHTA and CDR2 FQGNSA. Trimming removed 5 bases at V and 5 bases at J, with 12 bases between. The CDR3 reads CASSPPSVETQYF. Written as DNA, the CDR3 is TGTGCCAGCAGCCCCCCTAGCGTGGAGACCCAGTACTTC.

CDR3 coding DNA: TGTGCCAGCTCCAGCGGGAGGGGCTACGAGCAGTACTTC. Translation: CASSSGRGYEQYF. The chain employs TRBV19 and TRBJ2-7; TRBD2 aligns across 10 bases. The CDR3 sequence is 13 residues long. Looked up from germline, CDR1 is LNHDA and CDR2 is SQIVND (reference sequence). With V trimmed by 9 bases and J by 3 bases, 5 bases remained unmatched.

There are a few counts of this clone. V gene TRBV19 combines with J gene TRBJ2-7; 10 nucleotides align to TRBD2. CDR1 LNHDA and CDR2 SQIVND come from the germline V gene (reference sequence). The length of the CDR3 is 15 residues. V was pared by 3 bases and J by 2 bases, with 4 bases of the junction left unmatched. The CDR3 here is CASSMATSGPYEQYF. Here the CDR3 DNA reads TGTGCCAGTAGTATGGCGACTAGCGGGCCCTACGAGCAGTACTTC.

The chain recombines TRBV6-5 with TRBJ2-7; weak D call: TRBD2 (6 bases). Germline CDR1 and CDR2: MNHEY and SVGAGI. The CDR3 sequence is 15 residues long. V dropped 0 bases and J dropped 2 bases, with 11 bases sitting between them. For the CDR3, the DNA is TGTGCCAGCAGTTACTCTTCTGGGGGGACCTACGAGCAGTACTTC. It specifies CASSYSSGGTYEQYF.

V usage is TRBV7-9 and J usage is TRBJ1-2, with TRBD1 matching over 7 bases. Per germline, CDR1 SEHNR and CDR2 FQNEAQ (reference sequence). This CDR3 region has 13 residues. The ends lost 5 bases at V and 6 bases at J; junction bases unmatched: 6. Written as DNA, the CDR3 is TGTGCCAGCAGCCGGACCAGGGGGGATGGCTACACCTTC. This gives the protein CASSRTRGDGYTF. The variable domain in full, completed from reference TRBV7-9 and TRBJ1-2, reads DTGVSQNPRHKITKRGQNVTFRCDPISEHNRLYWYRQTLGQGPEFLTYFQNEAQLEKSRLLSDRFSAERPKGSFSTLEIQRTEQGDSAMYLCASSRTRGDGYTFGSGTRLTVV.

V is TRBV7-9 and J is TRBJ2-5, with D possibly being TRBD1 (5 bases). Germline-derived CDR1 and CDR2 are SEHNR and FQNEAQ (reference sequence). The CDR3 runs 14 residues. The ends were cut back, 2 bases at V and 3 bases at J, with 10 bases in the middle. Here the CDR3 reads CASSLRSGKETQYF. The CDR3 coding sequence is TGTGCCAGCAGCTTACGGTCAGGGAAAGAGACCCAGTACTTC.

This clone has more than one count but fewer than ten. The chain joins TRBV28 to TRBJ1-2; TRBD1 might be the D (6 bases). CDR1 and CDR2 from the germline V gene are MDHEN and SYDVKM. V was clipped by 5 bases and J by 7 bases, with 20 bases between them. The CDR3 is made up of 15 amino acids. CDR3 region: CASSLGRGGARGYTF. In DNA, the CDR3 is TGTGCCAGCAGTCTTGGAAGAGGGGGGGCGCGTGGCTACACCTTC.

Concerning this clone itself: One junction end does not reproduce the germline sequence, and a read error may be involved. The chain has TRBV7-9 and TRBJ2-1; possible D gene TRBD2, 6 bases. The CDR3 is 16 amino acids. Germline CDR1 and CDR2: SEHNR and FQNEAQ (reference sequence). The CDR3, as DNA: TGTTCCAGCAGCCCCACTAGCAGCAGCTCCTACAATGAGCAGTTCTTC. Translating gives CSSSPTSSSSYNEQFF.

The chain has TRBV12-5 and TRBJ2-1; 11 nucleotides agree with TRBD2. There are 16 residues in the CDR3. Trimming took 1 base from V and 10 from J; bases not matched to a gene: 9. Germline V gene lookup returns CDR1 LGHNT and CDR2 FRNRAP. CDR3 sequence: CASGLAQLAGAREQFF. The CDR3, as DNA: TGTGCTAGTGGTTTGGCCCAACTAGCGGGAGCTAGGGAGCAGTTCTTC.

The CDR3, as DNA: TGTGCCAGCAGTGCCCACTCTGGGGCCAACGTCCTGACTTTC. It yields the protein CASSAHSGANVLTF. The genes are TRBV25-1 and TRBJ2-6; unclear D gene. Trimming shortened V by 4 bases and J by 0 bases, and 4 bases separated the two germline ends. CDR1 and CDR2 (germline): MGHDK, SYGVNS. This CDR3 region has 14 residues.

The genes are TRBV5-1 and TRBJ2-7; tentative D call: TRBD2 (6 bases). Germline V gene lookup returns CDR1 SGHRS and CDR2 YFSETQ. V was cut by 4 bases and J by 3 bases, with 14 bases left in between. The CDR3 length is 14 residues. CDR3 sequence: CASSQSSGLYEQYF. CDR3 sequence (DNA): TGCGCCAGCAGCCAGTCGTCGGGACTCTACGAGCAGTACTTC.

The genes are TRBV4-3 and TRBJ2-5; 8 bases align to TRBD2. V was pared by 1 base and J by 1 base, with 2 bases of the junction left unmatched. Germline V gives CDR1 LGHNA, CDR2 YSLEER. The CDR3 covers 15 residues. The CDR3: CASSQGTSFQETQYF. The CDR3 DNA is TGCGCCAGCAGCCAAGGGACTAGCTTCCAAGAGACCCAGTACTTC.

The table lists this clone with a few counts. CDR3 in amino acids: CASNPRGGFRNYGYTF. CDR3 bases: TGTGCCAGCAATCCAAGGGGTGGTTTTCGGAACTATGGCTACACCTTC. The gene calls are TRBV28 and TRBJ1-2, with a tentative D call TRBD1 (5 bases). The V end lost 7 bases, the J end lost 2 bases, and 20 bases lay between the germline ends. CDR3 length equals 16 residues. Looked up from germline, CDR1 is MDHEN and CDR2 is SYDVKM.

CDR3 sequence (DNA): TGTGCCAGCAGCTTAGGGCCTGTTGAGCAGTTCTTC. Protein sequence: CASSLGPVEQFF. V is TRBV7-6 and J is TRBJ2-1; D remains ambiguous. Germline CDR1 reads SGHVS; CDR2 reads FNYEAQ. V was shortened by 1 base and J by 9 bases, with 7 bases between the two germline ends. CDR3 length equals 12 residues.

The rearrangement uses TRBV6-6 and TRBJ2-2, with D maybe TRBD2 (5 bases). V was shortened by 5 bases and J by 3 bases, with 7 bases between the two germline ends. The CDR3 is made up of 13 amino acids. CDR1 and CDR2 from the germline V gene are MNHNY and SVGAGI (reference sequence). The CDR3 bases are TGTGCCAGCAGTAGCGGTTACACCGGGGAGCTGTTTTTT. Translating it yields CASSSGYTGELFF.

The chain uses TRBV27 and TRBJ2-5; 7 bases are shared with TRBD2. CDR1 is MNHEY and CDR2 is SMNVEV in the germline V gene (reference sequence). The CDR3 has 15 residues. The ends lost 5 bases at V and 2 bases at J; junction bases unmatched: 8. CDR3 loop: CASSPGTKLQETQYF. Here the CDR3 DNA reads TGTGCCAGCAGTCCCGGGACTAAGTTGCAAGAGACCCAGTACTTC.

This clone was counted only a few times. This CDR3 reads CASSLVEVAGEQYF. CDR3 bases: TGCGCCAGCAGCTTGGTGGAGGTCGCGGGGGAGCAGTACTTC. The J gene is TRBJ2-7, the V gene TRBV5-1; D might be TRBD2 (6 bases). The germline gives CDR1 SGHRS, CDR2 YFSETQ. The CDR3 is 14 amino acids. Trimming removed 0 bases at V and 7 bases at J, with 14 bases between.

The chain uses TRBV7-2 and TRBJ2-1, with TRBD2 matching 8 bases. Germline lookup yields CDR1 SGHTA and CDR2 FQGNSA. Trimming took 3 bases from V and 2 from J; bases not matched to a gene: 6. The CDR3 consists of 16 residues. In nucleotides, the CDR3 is TGTGCCAGCAGCTTGGAGACTAGCGCACCCTACAATGAGCAGTTCTTC. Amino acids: CASSLETSAPYNEQFF.

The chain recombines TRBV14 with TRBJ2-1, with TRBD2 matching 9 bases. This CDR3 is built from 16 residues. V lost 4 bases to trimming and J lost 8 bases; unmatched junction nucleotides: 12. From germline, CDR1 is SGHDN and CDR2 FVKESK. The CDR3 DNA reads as TGTGCCAGCAGCCCTGGGGGCGGGAGGGCCCGATATGAGCAGTTCTTC. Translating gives CASSPGGGRARYEQFF.

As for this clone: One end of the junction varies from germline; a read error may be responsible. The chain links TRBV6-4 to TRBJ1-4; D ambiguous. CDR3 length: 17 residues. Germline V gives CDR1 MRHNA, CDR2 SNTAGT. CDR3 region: CAGSDREKDIPAEKLFF. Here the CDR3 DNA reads TGTGCCGGCAGTGATAGGGAGAAAGACATACCCGCCGAAAAACTGTTTTTT.